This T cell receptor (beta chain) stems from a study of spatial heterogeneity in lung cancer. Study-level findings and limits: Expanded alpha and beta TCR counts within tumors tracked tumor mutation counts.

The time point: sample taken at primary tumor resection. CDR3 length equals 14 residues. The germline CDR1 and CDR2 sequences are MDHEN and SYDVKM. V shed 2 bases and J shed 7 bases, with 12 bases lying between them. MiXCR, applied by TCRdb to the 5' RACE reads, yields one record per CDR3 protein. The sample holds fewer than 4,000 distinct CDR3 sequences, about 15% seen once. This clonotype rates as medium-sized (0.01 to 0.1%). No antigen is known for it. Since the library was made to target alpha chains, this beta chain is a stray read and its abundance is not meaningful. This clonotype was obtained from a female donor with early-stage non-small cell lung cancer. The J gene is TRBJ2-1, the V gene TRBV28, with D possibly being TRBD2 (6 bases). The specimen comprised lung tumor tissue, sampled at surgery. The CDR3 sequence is CASSLHGGDNEQFF. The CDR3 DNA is TGTGCCAGCAGTTTACACGGGGGAGATAATGAGCAGTTCTTC. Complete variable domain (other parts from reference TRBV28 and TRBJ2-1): DVKVTQSSRYLVKRTGEKVFLECVQDMDHENMFWYRQDPGLGLRLIYFSYDVKMKEKGDIPEGYSVSREKKERFSLILESASTNQTSMYLCASSLHGGDNEQFFGPGTRLTVL.